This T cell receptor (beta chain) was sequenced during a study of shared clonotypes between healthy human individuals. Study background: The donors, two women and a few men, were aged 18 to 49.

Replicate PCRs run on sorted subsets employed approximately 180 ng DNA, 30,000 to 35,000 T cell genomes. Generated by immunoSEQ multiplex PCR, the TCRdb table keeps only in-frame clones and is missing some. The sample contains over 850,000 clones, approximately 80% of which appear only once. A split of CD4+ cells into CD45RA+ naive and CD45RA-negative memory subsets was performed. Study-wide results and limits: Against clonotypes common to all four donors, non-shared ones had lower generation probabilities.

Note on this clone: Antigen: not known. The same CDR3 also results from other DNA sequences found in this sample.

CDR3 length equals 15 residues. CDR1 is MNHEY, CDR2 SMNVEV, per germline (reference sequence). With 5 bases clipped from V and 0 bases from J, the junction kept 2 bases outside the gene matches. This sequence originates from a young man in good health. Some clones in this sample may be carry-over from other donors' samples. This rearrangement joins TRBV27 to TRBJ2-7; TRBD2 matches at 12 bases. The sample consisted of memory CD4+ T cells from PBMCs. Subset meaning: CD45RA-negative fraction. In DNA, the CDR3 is TGTGCCAGCAGTCTACTAGCGGGAGGCTCCTACGAGCAGTACTTC. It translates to CASSLLAGGSYEQYF.